This TCR beta chain was sequenced for a study of cytomegalovirus exposure and HLA in healthy donors. 13 Jbeta primers and 60 Vbeta primers were used for the PCR. Sequencing used immunoSEQ multiplex PCR; TCRdb keeps in-frame clones, though not all of them. The table lists 95,000 to 150,000 clones, more than 60% of them singletons. A word on this clone: Its antigen is currently unknown.

Findings of the study overall: Analyzed later, association rates of TCRs varied across HLA loci, with DRB1 most and HLA-C fewest. The authors assumed roughly uniform sequencing depth across donors for presence/absence analyses.

This CDR3 has 12 residues. V gave up 4 bases and J gave up 6 bases, with 12 bases separating them. Germline CDR1 reads GTSNPN; CDR2 reads SVGIG (reference sequence). Material: PBMCs. This chain uses TRBV30 with TRBJ1-2, with a possible D match to TRBD1 (6 bases). The receptor's source is a woman aged 40 to 50 in good health and CMV-seronegative. CDR3 protein: CAWTPGQDGYTF. CDR3 DNA: TGTGCCTGGACCCCGGGACAAGATGGCTACACCTTC.